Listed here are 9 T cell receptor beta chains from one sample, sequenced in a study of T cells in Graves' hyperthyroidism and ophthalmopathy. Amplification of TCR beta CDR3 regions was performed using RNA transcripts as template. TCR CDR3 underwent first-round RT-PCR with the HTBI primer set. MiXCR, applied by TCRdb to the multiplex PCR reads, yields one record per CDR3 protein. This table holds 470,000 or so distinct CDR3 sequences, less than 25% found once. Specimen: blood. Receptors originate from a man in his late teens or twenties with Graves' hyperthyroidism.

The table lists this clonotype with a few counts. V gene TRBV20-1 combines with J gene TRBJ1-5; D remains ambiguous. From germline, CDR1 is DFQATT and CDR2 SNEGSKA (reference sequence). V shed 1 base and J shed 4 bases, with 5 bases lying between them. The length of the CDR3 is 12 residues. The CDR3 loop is CSARVLNQPQHF. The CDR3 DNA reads TGCAGTGCTAGAGTCCTTAATCAGCCCCAGCATTTT.

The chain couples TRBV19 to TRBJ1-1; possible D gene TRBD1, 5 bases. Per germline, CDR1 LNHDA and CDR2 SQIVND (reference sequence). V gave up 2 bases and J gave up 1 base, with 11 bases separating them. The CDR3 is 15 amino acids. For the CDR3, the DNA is TGTGCCAGTAGTATATGGGGGGATTCGAACACTGAAGCTTTCTTT. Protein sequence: CASSIWGDSNTEAFF.

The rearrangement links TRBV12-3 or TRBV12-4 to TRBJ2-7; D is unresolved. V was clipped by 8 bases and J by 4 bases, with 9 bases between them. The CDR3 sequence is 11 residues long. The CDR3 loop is CASARSYEQYF. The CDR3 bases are TGTGCCAGCGCCCGCTCTTACGAGCAGTACTTC.

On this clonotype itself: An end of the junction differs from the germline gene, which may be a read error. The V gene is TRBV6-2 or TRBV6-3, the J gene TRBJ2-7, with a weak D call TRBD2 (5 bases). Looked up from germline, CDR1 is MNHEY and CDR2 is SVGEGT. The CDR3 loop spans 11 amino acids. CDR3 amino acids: CASSSDLGWHF. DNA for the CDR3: TGTGCCAGCAGTTCGGACTTAGGATGGCACTTC.

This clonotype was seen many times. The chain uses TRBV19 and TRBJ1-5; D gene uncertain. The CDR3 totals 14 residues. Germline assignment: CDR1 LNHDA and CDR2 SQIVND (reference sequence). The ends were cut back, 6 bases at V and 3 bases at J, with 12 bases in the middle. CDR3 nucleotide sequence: TGTGCCAGTAGCCTAAATCCGCACAATCAGCCCCAGCATTTT. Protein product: CASSLNPHNQPQHF.

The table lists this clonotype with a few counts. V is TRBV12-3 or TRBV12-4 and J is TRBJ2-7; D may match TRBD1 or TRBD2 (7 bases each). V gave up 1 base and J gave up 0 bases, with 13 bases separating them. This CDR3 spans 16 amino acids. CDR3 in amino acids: CASSLGQGGVSYEQYF. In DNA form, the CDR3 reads TGTGCCAGCAGTTTAGGACAGGGAGGGGTCTCCTACGAGCAGTACTTC.

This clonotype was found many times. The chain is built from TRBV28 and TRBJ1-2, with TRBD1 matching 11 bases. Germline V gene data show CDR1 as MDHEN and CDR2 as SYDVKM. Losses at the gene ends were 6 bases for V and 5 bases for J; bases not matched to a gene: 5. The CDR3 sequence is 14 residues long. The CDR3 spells CASRGQGASYGYTF. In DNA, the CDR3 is TGTGCCAGCAGAGGACAGGGGGCGTCGTATGGCTACACCTTC.

CDR3 sequence (DNA): TGTGCTAGTGGTTTGGAGACTAGCGGGGGGAAGGAGGGGGAGCTGTTTTTT. It codes for CASGLETSGGKEGELFF. The V gene is TRBV12-5, the J gene TRBJ2-2; TRBD2 aligns across 13 bases. CDR3 length equals 17 residues. The germline V gene encodes CDR1 LGHNT and CDR2 FRNRAP. Unmatched junction bases numbered 7, after V lost 1 base and J lost 8 bases.

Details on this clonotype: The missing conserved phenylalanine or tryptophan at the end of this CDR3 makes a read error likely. The CDR3 region has the DNA TGCAGTGCTACCGGTTCGGGGAGCAATCAGCCCCAGCATTTG. The encoded protein is CSATGSGSNQPQHL. The V gene is TRBV20-1, the J gene TRBJ1-5; D remains ambiguous. The V and J ends lost 4 bases and 1 base respectively, with 11 bases between them. The CDR3 is made up of 14 amino acids. The germline CDR1 and CDR2 sequences are DFQATT and SNEGSKA (reference sequence).